These T cell receptor beta chains were read from a single sample in a study of response to subunit inactivated influenza vaccine. Via MiXCR, TCRdb re-called the RT-PCR reads, giving one row per CDR3 protein. Among roughly 790,000 distinct CDR3 sequences listed, roughly 20% were seen once. Sequenced material: PBMCs from blood, taken more than 4 days after vaccination. All receptors derive from a man aged 50-59 years who received an inactivated influenza vaccine. Each CDR3 is given with its conserved first and last residue. D genes are given only for firm matches. Clone size is shown for a subset of rows, as once, few, many or a class of expanded clone.

>few|TRBV12-3/TRBV12-4|TRBJ2-1|TRBD2
CASSLQREKYEQFF
TGTGCCAGCAGTTTACAGCGGGAGAAATATGAGCAGTTCTTC
>once|TRBV25-1|TRBJ1-4|TRBD1
CASSETGGWEKLFF
TGTGCCAGCAGTGAGACAGGGGGCTGGGAAAAACTGTTTTTT
>NA|TRBV20-1|TRBJ2-7|NA
CSARGVRVLDEQYF
TGCAGTGCCAGAGGTGTCAGGGTCCTCGACGAGCAGTACTTC
>few|TRBV4-3|TRBJ2-3|NA
CASSPEEETTQYF
TGCGCCAGCAGCCCCGAGGAGGAAACGACGCAGTATTTT
>NA|TRBV6-5|TRBJ2-1|TRBD1
CASNHSRDRGLEQFF
TGTGCCAGCAATCACTCCCGGGACAGGGGGTTGGAGCAGTTCTTC
>few|TRBV12-3/TRBV12-4|TRBJ1-2|NA
CASTPSPAGQGDYGYTF
TGTGCCAGCACCCCCTCCCCCGCGGGGCAGGGAGACTATGGCTACACCTTC
>NA|TRBV3-1|TRBJ1-1|NA
CASSQSGVEAFF
TGTGCCAGCAGCCAGTCAGGGGTTGAAGCTTTCTTT
>NA|TRBV6-4|TRBJ2-1|TRBD2
CASSGSGTSGGLSYNEQFF
TGTGCCAGCAGCGGCTCCGGGACTAGCGGGGGTCTCTCCTACAATGAGCAGTTCTTC
>few|TRBV7-7|TRBJ2-5|TRBD1
CASSLSPGQPQETQYF
TGTGCTAGCAGCTTGTCCCCGGGACAGCCCCAAGAGACCCAGTACTTC
>many|TRBV7-9|TRBJ2-3|NA
CASSLVIDTQYF
TGTGCCAGCAGCTTAGTGATAGATACGCAGTATTTT
>once|TRBV29-1|TRBJ2-2|TRBD2
CSVDASGANTGELFF
TGCAGCGTTGACGCTAGCGGGGCGAACACCGGGGAGCTGTTTTTT
>few|TRBV5-1|TRBJ2-3|TRBD1
CASSLAGTGKTDTQYF
TGCGCCAGCAGCTTGGCCGGGACAGGGAAAACAGATACGCAGTATTTT
>few|TRBV20-1|TRBJ2-5|NA
CSAILGREQETQYF
TGCAGTGCTATACTGGGAAGGGAGCAAGAGACCCAGTACTTC
>many|TRBV5-1|TRBJ1-1|NA
CASSLRQVNTEAFF
TGCGCCAGCAGCTTGCGACAGGTGAACACTGAAGCTTTCTTT
>NA|TRBV29-1|TRBJ2-3|NA
CSVEPGSDTQYF
TGCAGCGTTGAACCAGGGTCAGATACGCAGTATTTT
>few|TRBV20-1|TRBJ2-7|TRBD2
CSARGGSRYEQYF
TGCAGTGCTAGAGGCGGGAGCCGGTACGAGCAGTACTTC
>NA|TRBV5-1|TRBJ2-2|NA
CASSLAESGHNTGELFF
TGCGCCAGCAGCTTGGCCGAGTCGGGACACAACACCGGGGAGCTGTTTTTT
>few|TRBV20-1|TRBJ1-2|NA
CSASAGYGYTF
TGCAGTGCTAGCGCCGGGTATGGCTACACCTTC
>NA|TRBV6-2/TRBV6-3|TRBJ2-5|NA
CASSYSKRLLQETQYF
TGTGCCAGCAGTTACTCGAAGCGGCTCCTTCAAGAGACCCAGTACTTC
>few|TRBV29-1|TRBJ2-1|TRBD2
CSVEGTSGSEGGEQFF
TGCAGCGTTGAAGGGACTAGCGGGAGTGAGGGAGGTGAGCAGTTCTTC
>few|TRBV10-1|TRBJ2-3|TRBD1
CASSDRQGSDTQYF
TGCGCCAGCAGCGACAGACAGGGTTCAGATACGCAGTATTTT
>NA|TRBV28|TRBJ1-6|NA
CASSSTKQGSRSPLHF
TGTGCCAGCAGTTCAACCAAACAGGGAAGTCGTTCACCCCTCCACTTT
>NA|TRBV20-1|TRBJ1-2|NA
CSAKANYGYTF
TGCAGTGCTAAGGCTAACTATGGCTACACCTTC
>many|TRBV12-3/TRBV12-4|TRBJ2-5|NA
CASSLWGSETQYF
TGTGCCAGCAGTTTATGGGGTAGCGAGACCCAGTACTTC
>few|TRBV12-3/TRBV12-4|TRBJ2-1|TRBD1
CASSLMSGGYNEQFF
TGTGCCAGCAGTTTAATGTCAGGGGGCTACAATGAGCAGTTCTTC
>few|TRBV28|TRBJ2-7|TRBD2
CASRKGTSGTYEQYF
TGTGCCAGCAGGAAGGGGACTAGCGGGACCTACGAGCAGTACTTC
>NA|TRBV12-3/TRBV12-4|TRBJ2-7|TRBD2
CASSVSGGTYEQYF
TGTGCCAGCAGTGTTAGCGGGGGGACCTACGAGCAGTACTTC
>NA|TRBV4-3|TRBJ2-3|TRBD2
CASSQDSGTSLAQYF
TGCGCCAGCAGCCAAGATTCGGGGACTAGCTTGGCGCAGTATTTT
>NA|TRBV11-2|TRBJ2-5|TRBD1
CASSVDPPGGIMETQYF
TGTGCCAGCAGCGTAGACCCCCCAGGGGGTATAATGGAGACCCAGTACTTC
>many|TRBV6-2/TRBV6-3|TRBJ2-1|NA
CASTPTFGEQFF
TGTGCCAGCACCCCTACATTCGGTGAGCAGTTCTTC